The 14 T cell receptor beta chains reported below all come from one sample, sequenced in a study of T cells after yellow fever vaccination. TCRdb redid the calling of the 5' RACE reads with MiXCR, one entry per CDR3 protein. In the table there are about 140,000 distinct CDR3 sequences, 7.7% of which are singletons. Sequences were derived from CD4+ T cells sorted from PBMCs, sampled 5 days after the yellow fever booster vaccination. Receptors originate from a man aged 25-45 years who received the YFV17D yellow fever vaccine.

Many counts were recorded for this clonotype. CDR3 DNA sequence: TGTGCCAGCAGCCATTTCGGGCTTAGCAATCAGCCCCAGCATTTT. It codes for CASSHFGLSNQPQHF. This chain joins TRBV7-2 and TRBJ1-5; D is uncertain. V was shortened by 5 bases and J by 0 bases, with 11 bases between the two germline ends. Germline V gene lookup returns CDR1 SGHTA and CDR2 FQGNSA. The CDR3 covers 15 residues.

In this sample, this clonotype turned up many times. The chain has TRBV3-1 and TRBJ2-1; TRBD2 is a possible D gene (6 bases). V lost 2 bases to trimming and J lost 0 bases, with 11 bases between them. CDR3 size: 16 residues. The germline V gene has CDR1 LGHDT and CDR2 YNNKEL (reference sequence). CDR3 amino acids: CASSQLSGLSYNEQFF. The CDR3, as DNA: TGTGCCAGCAGCCAACTTAGCGGACTCTCCTACAATGAGCAGTTCTTC.

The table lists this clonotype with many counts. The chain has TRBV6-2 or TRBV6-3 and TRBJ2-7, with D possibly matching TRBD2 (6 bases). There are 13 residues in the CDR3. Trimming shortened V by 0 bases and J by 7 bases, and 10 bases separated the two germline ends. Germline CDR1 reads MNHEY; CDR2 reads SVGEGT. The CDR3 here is CASSYSAGGEQYF. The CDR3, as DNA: TGTGCCAGCAGTTACTCGGCCGGAGGGGAGCAGTACTTC.

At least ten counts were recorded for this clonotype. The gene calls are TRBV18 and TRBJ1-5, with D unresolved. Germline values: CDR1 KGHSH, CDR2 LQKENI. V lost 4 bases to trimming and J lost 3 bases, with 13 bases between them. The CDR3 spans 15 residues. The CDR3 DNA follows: TGTGCCAGCTCACGAGGTGGACGGGCCAATCAGCCCCAGCATTTT. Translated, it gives CASSRGGRANQPQHF.

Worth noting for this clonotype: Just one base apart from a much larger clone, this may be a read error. CDR3 DNA: TGTGCCACCAGCAGAGAGGACAACACTCGGTCACCCCTCCACTTT. Its protein is CATSREDNTRSPLHF. The J gene is TRBJ1-6, the V gene TRBV15; D may be TRBD1 (5 bases). The ends were cut back, 0 bases at V and 10 bases at J, with 13 bases in the middle. CDR3 length: 15 residues. Germline CDR1 is LNHNV and CDR2 is YYDKDF (reference sequence).

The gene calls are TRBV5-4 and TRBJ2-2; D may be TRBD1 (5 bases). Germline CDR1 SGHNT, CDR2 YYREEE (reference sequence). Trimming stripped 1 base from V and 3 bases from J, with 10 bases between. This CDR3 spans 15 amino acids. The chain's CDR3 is CASSLMLGDTGELFF. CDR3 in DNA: TGTGCCAGCAGCTTGATGCTAGGGGACACCGGGGAGCTGTTTTTT.

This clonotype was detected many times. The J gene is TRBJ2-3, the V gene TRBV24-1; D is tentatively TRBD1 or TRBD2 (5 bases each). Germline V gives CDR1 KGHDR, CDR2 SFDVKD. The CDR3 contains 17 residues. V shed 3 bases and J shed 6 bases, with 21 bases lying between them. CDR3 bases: TGTGCCACCAGTGATCCCTCCGGAGGACACGGTATGGATACGCAGTATTTT. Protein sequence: CATSDPSGGHGMDTQYF.

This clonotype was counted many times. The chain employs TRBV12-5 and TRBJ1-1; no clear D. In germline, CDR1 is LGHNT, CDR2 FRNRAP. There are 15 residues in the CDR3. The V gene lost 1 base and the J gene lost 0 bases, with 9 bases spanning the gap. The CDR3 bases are TGTGCTAGTGGTTTGGGGGAGAGCATGAACACTGAAGCTTTCTTT. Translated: CASGLGESMNTEAFF.

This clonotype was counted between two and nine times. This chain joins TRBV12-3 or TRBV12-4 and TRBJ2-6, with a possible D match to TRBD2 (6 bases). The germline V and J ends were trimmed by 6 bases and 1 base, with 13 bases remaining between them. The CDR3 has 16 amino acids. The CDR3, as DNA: TGTGCCAGCAGACTCACGGGAGTATCTGGGGCCAACGTCCTGACTTTC. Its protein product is CASRLTGVSGANVLTF.

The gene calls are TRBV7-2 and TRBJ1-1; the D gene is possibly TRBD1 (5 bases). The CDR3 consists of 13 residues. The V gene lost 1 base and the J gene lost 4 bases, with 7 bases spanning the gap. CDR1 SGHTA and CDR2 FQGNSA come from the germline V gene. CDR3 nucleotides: TGTGCCAGCAGCTTAGGGGGGGTCACTGAAGCTTTCTTT. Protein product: CASSLGGVTEAFF.

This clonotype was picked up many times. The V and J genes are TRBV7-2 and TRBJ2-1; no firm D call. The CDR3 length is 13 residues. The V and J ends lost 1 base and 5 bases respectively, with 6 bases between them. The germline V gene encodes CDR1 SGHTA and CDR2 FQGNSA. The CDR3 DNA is TGTGCCAGCAGCTTAGTGGCAGACAATGAGCAGTTCTTC. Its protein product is CASSLVADNEQFF.

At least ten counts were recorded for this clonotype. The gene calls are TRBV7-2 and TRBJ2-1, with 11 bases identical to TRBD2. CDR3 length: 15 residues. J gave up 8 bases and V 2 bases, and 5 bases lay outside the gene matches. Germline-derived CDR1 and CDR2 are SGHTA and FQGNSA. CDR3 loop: CASSLRASGRHEQFF. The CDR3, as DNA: TGTGCCAGCAGCTTACGGGCTAGCGGGAGGCATGAGCAGTTCTTC.

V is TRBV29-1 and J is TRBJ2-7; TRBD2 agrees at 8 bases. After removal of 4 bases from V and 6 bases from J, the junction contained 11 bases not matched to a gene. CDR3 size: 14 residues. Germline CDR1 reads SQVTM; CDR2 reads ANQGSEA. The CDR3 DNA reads TGCAGCGTTGGTTTTTTAGCGGGATCGGGCGAGCAGTACTTC. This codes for CSVGFLAGSGEQYF.

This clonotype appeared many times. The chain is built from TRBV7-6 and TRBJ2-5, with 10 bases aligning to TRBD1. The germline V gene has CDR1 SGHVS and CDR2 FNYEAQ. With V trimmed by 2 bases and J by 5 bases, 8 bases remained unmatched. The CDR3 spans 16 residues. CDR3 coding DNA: TGTGCCAGCAGCTTATTAGGACAGGGGGGCCGGGAGACCCAGTACTTC. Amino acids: CASSLLGQGGRETQYF.